This entry lists 2 T cell receptor beta chains sequenced from one sample in a study of blood T cells in healthy people across ages. The second PCR ran roughly 7 to 11 cycles with a sample-barcoded 5' primer and J-beta primers. TCRdb re-called the 5' RACE reads through MiXCR, storing one row per CDR3 protein. Of over a million distinct CDR3 sequences in the sample, roughly 45% were seen once. Source material: blood. These receptor sequences come from a woman aged 55-69 years in good health.

This clonotype was counted only a few times. The rearrangement uses TRBV5-1 and TRBJ1-1, with 9 bases matching TRBD1. V dropped 4 bases and J dropped 3; count of bases not matched to a gene: 4. The CDR3 is made up of 14 amino acids. In germline, CDR1 is SGHRS, CDR2 YFSETQ. The CDR3 bases are TGCGCCAGCAGCCCCCGGACAGGGGACACTGAAGCTTTCTTT. This encodes CASSPRTGDTEAFF.

The gene calls are TRBV21-1 and TRBJ2-7; the listed D gene, TRBD1, was not tested against the DNA. TRBV21-1 is flagged as a pseudogene. The CDR3 covers 17 residues. The CDR3 DNA is TGTGCCAGCAGCACCAGTTACGGGACAGGGGGCCCCTACGAGCAGTACTTC. As protein: CASSTSYGTGGPYEQYF.